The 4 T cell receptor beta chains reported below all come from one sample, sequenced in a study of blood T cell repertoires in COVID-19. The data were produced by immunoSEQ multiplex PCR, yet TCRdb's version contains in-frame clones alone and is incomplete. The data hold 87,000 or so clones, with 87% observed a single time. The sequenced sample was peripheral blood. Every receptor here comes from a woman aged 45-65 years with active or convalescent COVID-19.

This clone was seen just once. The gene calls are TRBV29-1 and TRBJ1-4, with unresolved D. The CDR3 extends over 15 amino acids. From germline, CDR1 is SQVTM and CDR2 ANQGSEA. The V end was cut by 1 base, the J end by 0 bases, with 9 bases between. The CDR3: CSVEGPGATNEKLFF. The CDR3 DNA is TGCAGCGTTGAAGGTCCAGGCGCAACTAATGAAAAACTGTTTTTT.

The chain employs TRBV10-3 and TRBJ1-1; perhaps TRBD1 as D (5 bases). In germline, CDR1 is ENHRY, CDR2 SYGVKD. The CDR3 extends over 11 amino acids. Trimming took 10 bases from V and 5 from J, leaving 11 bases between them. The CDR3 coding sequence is TGTGCCACAAAGTCAGGGACTGAAGCTTTCTTT. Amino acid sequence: CATKSGTEAFF.

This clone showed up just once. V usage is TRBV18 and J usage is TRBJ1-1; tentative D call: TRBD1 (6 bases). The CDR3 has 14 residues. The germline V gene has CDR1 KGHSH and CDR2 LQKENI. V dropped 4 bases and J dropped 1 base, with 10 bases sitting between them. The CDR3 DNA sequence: TGTGCCAGCTCACTGCAGGGGAAGAACACTGAAGCTTTCTTT. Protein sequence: CASSLQGKNTEAFF.

As DNA, the CDR3 is TGTGCCAGCAGCTTAGACAGGGGATCCCAAAAACTGTTTTTT. Protein sequence: CASSLDRGSQKLFF. The chain has TRBV13 and TRBJ1-4, with 7 bases aligning to TRBD1. The CDR3 is made up of 14 amino acids. Germline-derived CDR1 and CDR2 are PRHDT and FYEKMQ (reference sequence). V shed 1 base and J 9 bases; nucleotides not matched to a gene: 5.